The 23 T cell receptor beta chains presented below share a single source sample, sequenced in a study of blood T cell repertoires in COVID-19. The assay was immunoSEQ multiplex PCR, and TCRdb's table has in-frame clones only and misses some. The data contain under 30,000 clones, 85% to 95% of them singletons. The sample taken for sequencing was peripheral blood. These receptors were collected from a human donor with active COVID-19. The donor label of this sample is uncertain.

The gene calls are TRBV7-6 and TRBJ2-5; TRBD1 agrees at 7 bases. The CDR3 loop spans 15 amino acids. V dropped 1 base and J dropped 10; count of bases not matched to a gene: 12. The germline V gene has CDR1 SGHVS and CDR2 FNYEAQ. CDR3 nucleotides: TGTGCCAGCAGCTTAGATACAGGGGCTCCTCGGGGCCAGTACTTC. Its translation: CASSLDTGAPRGQYF. Combining the CDR3 with reference TRBV7-6 and TRBJ2-5 gives the whole variable domain GAGVSQSPRYKVTKRGQDVALRCDPISGHVSLYWYRQALGQGPEFLTYFNYEAQQDKSGLPNDRFSAERPEGSISTLTIQRTEQRDSAMYRCASSLDTGAPRGQYFGPGTRLLVL.

The chain joins TRBV6-6 to TRBJ2-2; TRBD1 agrees at 10 bases. The CDR3 runs 16 residues. Germline values: CDR1 MNHNY, CDR2 SVGAGI (reference sequence). Losses at the gene ends were 0 bases for V and 5 bases for J; bases not matched to a gene: 3. CDR3 DNA sequence: TGTGCCAGCAGTTACTCGAAGGGACAGGGGACCGGGGAGCTGTTTTTT. Encoded protein: CASSYSKGQGTGELFF.

The V and J genes are TRBV3-1 (or the pseudogene TRBV3-2) and TRBJ1-4; D call uncertain. V was clipped by 3 bases and J by 8 bases, with 7 bases between them. Germline lookup yields CDR1 LGHDT and CDR2 YNNKEL (reference sequence). CDR3 length: 12 amino acids. The DNA for the CDR3 is TGTGCCAGCAGCCAGAGGAGAGAAAAACTGTTTTTT. Translated: CASSQRREKLFF.

The chain has TRBV4-1 and TRBJ2-7; 14 bases agree with TRBD2. J gave up 4 bases and V 0 bases, and 8 bases lay outside the gene matches. The germline V gene encodes CDR1 MGHRA and CDR2 YSYEKL. The CDR3 runs to 18 residues. In nucleotides, the CDR3 is TGCGCCAGCAGCCAAGACCGGGGGACTAGCGGGAGACAGTACGAGCAGTACTTC. Protein sequence: CASSQDRGTSGRQYEQYF.

The V and J genes are TRBV28 and TRBJ2-2; 7 bases align to TRBD2. Trimming at V came to 10 bases and at J to 3 bases, leaving 5 bases not matched to a gene. Germline lookup yields CDR1 MDHEN and CDR2 SYDVKM. CDR3 size: 13 residues. CDR3: CATPGGYTGELFF. Here the CDR3 DNA reads TGTGCCACCCCGGGAGGCTACACCGGGGAGCTGTTTTTT.

This clone occurred once. The rearrangement links TRBV7-9 to TRBJ2-1; a weak D match, TRBD2 (5 bases). V was clipped by 1 base and J by 1 base, with 17 bases between them. The CDR3 length is 18 residues. In germline, CDR1 is SEHNR, CDR2 FQNEAQ (reference sequence). The CDR3 DNA is TGTGCCAGCAGCTTAGTTGTGGGCGGGCCTAGGTCCTACAATGAGCAGTTCTTC. This gives the protein CASSLVVGGPRSYNEQFF.

The chain joins TRBV20-1 to TRBJ2-7; 8 bases align to TRBD1. Germline CDR1 DFQATT, CDR2 SNEGSKA (reference sequence). V lost 3 bases to trimming and J lost 3 bases; unmatched junction nucleotides: 4. CDR3 length equals 13 residues. The CDR3 nucleotides read TGCAGTGCTAGTAGGGGACAGGTCTACGAGCAGTACTTC. This codes for CSASRGQVYEQYF.

The rearrangement links TRBV18 to TRBJ2-3, with a possible D match to TRBD1 (6 bases). In germline, CDR1 is KGHSH, CDR2 LQKENI. V was cut by 3 bases and J by 1 base, with 11 bases left in between. The CDR3 is 15 residues long. The CDR3 DNA sequence: TGTGCCAGCTCACCCAACAGGGTCGGCACAGATACGCAGTATTTT. Translation: CASSPNRVGTDTQYF.

V is TRBV28 and J is TRBJ2-7; possibly TRBD2 for D (10 bases). CDR1 and CDR2 from the germline V gene are MDHEN and SYDVKM. V lost 4 bases and J lost 7, with 26 bases in between. The CDR3 is 17 residues long. This CDR3 reads CASSSRGRTSGQGEQYF. For the CDR3, the DNA is TGTGCCAGCAGTTCCCGAGGACGGACTAGCGGACAGGGGGAGCAGTACTTC. The full variable domain, completed using reference TRBV28 and TRBJ2-7, is DVKVTQSSRYLVKRTGEKVFLECVQDMDHENMFWYRQDPGLGLRLIYFSYDVKMKEKGDIPEGYSVSREKKERFSLILESASTNQTSMYLCASSSRGRTSGQGEQYFGPGTRLTVT.

The rearrangement links TRBV4-1 to TRBJ2-6; TRBD2 is a possible D gene (6 bases). The germline CDR1 and CDR2 sequences are MGHRA and YSYEKL. The V end lost 0 bases, the J end lost 0 bases, and 15 bases lay between the germline ends. The CDR3 length is 19 residues. The DNA of the CDR3 is TGCGCCAGCAGCCAAGAAAGGGTTAGCGGAGCCTCTGGGGCCAACGTCCTGACTTTC. It encodes CASSQERVSGASGANVLTF.

The chain employs TRBV6-1 and TRBJ2-3, with 10 bases that match TRBD2. Germline V gene data show CDR1 as MNHNS and CDR2 as SASEGT. The CDR3 is 15 amino acids. V was clipped by 2 bases and J by 3 bases; unmatched bases: 2. The CDR3 protein is CASSETSGVTDTQYF. CDR3 sequence (DNA): TGTGCCAGCAGTGAAACTAGCGGGGTAACAGATACGCAGTATTTT.

The V gene is TRBV23-1, the J gene TRBJ2-2; the D gene is possibly TRBD2 (6 bases). TRBV23-1 is an ORF for which the function is uncertain. V was cut by 2 bases and J by 4 bases, with 17 bases left in between. This CDR3 has 17 residues. Here the CDR3 reads CASSQSVKGTFTGELFF. For the CDR3, the DNA is TGCGCCAGCAGTCAAAGCGTCAAGGGGACTTTCACCGGGGAGCTGTTTTTT.

The rearrangement uses TRBV5-4 and TRBJ2-3, with D perhaps matching TRBD2 (6 bases). With 4 bases removed from V and 2 bases from J, the gap between germline ends came to 17 bases. The CDR3 contains 16 residues. CDR1 SGHNT and CDR2 YYREEE come from the germline V gene (reference sequence). This CDR3 is CASSPTPGTFTDTQYF. The CDR3 DNA follows: TGTGCCAGCAGCCCCACCCCCGGGACTTTCACAGATACGCAGTATTTT.

The chain couples TRBV6-5 to TRBJ2-5; no definite D call. This CDR3 has 13 residues. The germline gives CDR1 MNHEY, CDR2 SVGAGI. V shed 5 bases and J shed 0 bases, with 7 bases lying between them. In DNA form, the CDR3 reads TGTGCCAGCAGTAGAGTGTACCAAGAGACCCAGTACTTC. The encoded protein is CASSRVYQETQYF.

V is TRBV15 and J is TRBJ2-2, with TRBD2 matching over 13 bases. Germline V gives CDR1 LNHNV, CDR2 YYDKDF (reference sequence). CDR3 length equals 17 residues. J gave up 7 bases and V 5 bases, and 10 bases lay outside the gene matches. The CDR3 reads CATSSRLAGGLIGELFF. CDR3 DNA: TGTGCCACCAGCTCGCGACTAGCGGGGGGCCTGATCGGGGAGCTGTTTTTT.

The chain links TRBV6-2 or TRBV6-3 to TRBJ2-4; no clear D gene. The CDR3 is 18 residues long. V lost 1 base and J lost 0, with 16 bases in between. CDR1 and CDR2 from the germline V gene are MNHEY and SVGEGT. In DNA, the CDR3 is TGTGCCAGCAGTTACTACAAGCTAGAAACCCTAGCCAAAAACATTCAGTACTTC. Its protein is CASSYYKLETLAKNIQYF.

This sequence joins TRBV28 and TRBJ2-7; tentatively, D is TRBD1 (5 bases). Germline CDR1 is MDHEN and CDR2 is SYDVKM. CDR3 length equals 14 residues. Trimming took off 7 bases at V and 6 bases at J, with 19 bases between the two ends. The CDR3 DNA sequence: TGTGCCAGCAAAGGCAGGTATAGGGGCACCGAGCAGTACTTC. It translates to CASKGRYRGTEQYF.

The CDR3 spells CASSPAGSANLNEQYF. As DNA, the CDR3 is TGTGCCAGCAGCCCAGCGGGTAGCGCCAATTTAAACGAGCAGTACTTC. This chain links TRBV5-4 with TRBJ2-7; maybe TRBD2 (6 bases). V gave up 4 bases and J gave up 5 bases, with 22 bases separating them. The CDR3 sequence is 16 residues long. The germline CDR1 and CDR2 sequences are SGHNT and YYREEE (reference sequence).

The sample holds one count of this clone. V usage is TRBV7-2 and J usage is TRBJ1-3; D is unclear. V lost 1 base and J lost 7, with 11 bases in between. Germline loops: CDR1 SGHTA, CDR2 FQGNSA. The CDR3 spans 14 residues. CDR3 DNA: TGTGCCAGCAGCTTAGGAGCCAGAGGCAACACCATATATTTT. This sequence encodes CASSLGARGNTIYF. Full variable domain (missing parts from reference TRBV7-2 and TRBJ1-3): GAGVSQSPSNKVTEKGKDVELRCDPISGHTALYWYRQSLGQGLEFLIYFQGNSAPDKSGLPSDRFSAERTGGSVSTLTIQRTQQEDSAVYLCASSLGARGNTIYFGEGSWLTVV.

This chain links TRBV6-1 with TRBJ1-6, with TRBD1 identical over 7 bases. The trim removed 4 bases at V and 1 base at J, leaving 7 bases unmatched. Germline-derived CDR1 and CDR2 are MNHNS and SASEGT. This CDR3 comprises 17 residues. The CDR3 region is CASSGRDRASYNSPLHF. CDR3 bases: TGTGCCAGCAGTGGCAGGGACAGAGCGTCCTATAATTCACCCCTCCACTTT.

The gene calls are TRBV7-2 and TRBJ2-5, with TRBD1 matching over 7 bases. In germline, CDR1 is SGHTA, CDR2 FQGNSA. V dropped 1 base and J dropped 2; count of bases not matched to a gene: 4. The CDR3 has 15 amino acids. The CDR3 sequence: CASSLGTGVQETQYF. CDR3 nucleotides: TGTGCCAGCAGCTTAGGTACAGGGGTACAAGAGACCCAGTACTTC.

The chain carries TRBV12-5 and TRBJ2-1; 11 nucleotides line up with TRBD2. The V and J ends lost 4 bases and 2 bases, in that order; junction bases with no gene match: 4. CDR3 size: 16 residues. Germline CDR1 LGHNT, CDR2 FRNRAP. The CDR3 reads CASGSSSGGTYNEQFF. CDR3 nucleotides: TGTGCTAGTGGTTCGTCTAGCGGGGGGACCTACAATGAGCAGTTCTTC.

In this sample, this clone turned up a few times. The chain employs TRBV3-1 (or the pseudogene TRBV3-2) and TRBJ2-7; the match to TRBD2 covers 8 bases. CDR1 LGHDT and CDR2 YNNKEL come from the germline V gene (reference sequence). The junction had 7 bases not matched to a gene; V was cut back by 0 bases and J by 6 bases. This CDR3 spans 15 amino acids. This CDR3 is CASSQELAESSEQYF. The CDR3 coding sequence is TGTGCCAGCAGCCAAGAACTAGCGGAGAGCTCCGAGCAGTACTTC.